What follows are 25 T cell receptor beta chains derived from one specimen sequenced in a study of T cells in Graves' hyperthyroidism and ophthalmopathy. The CDR3 regions of TCR beta were amplified from RNA transcripts. Carried out on the TCR CDR3, a first-round RT-PCR used the HTBI primer set. TCRdb passed the multiplex PCR reads through MiXCR, listing each CDR3 protein once. The data show about 360,000 distinct CDR3 sequences, approximately 13% seen once. Source material: blood. The receptors come from a woman aged 18-30 years with Graves' hyperthyroidism.

This chain uses TRBV7-8 with TRBJ2-5; D is perhaps TRBD2 (5 bases). The CDR3 spans 14 residues. With 5 bases removed from V and 3 bases from J, the gap between germline ends came to 13 bases. Germline CDR1 SGHVS, CDR2 FQNEAQ. CDR3 nucleotides: TGTGCCAGCAGCCTTCGGGGAGCGGAAGAGACCCAGTACTTC. Protein product: CASSLRGAEETQYF.

The chain employs TRBV4-1 and TRBJ1-1; the D gene is possibly TRBD1 (5 bases). Germline V CDR1 and CDR2: MGHRA, YSYEKL. This CDR3 region has 13 residues. V was clipped by 5 bases and J by 4 bases, with 11 bases between them. The CDR3 DNA reads as TGCGCCAGCAGCACGGGGCCGAGCACTGAAGCTTTCTTT. Translating gives CASSTGPSTEAFF.

CDR3 nucleotides: TGCGCCAGCAGCTTTCTCCTGACGACGGGCACTGAAGCTTTCTTT. This translates into CASSFLLTTGTEAFF. V gene TRBV5-1 combines with J gene TRBJ1-1; D is undetermined. This CDR3 contains 15 residues. Germline assignment: CDR1 SGHRS and CDR2 YFSETQ. Trimming removed 2 bases from V and 4 bases from J, with 15 bases in between.

In its sample, this clonotype was seen many times. This rearrangement joins TRBV7-2 to TRBJ2-3; 9 positions agree with TRBD2. Germline V gene lookup returns CDR1 SGHTA and CDR2 FQGNSA. CDR3 length: 16 amino acids. Unmatched junction bases numbered 10, after V lost 5 bases and J lost 4 bases. The CDR3 nucleotides are TGTGCCAGCAGCCCCAGACTAGCGGTCGGCTCAGATACGCAGTATTTT. Translated, it gives CASSPRLAVGSDTQYF.

This clonotype was found many times. The chain uses TRBV29-1 and TRBJ2-5; TRBD2 aligns across 10 bases. Germline CDR1 and CDR2: SQVTM and ANQGSEA. This CDR3 is 13 amino acids long. The CDR3 here is CSSSGRARETQYF. The CDR3 nucleotides read TGCAGTTCCAGCGGGAGGGCCAGGGAGACCCAGTACTTC.

The genes are TRBV5-1 and TRBJ2-6; 9 nucleotides agree with TRBD2. The CDR3 consists of 14 residues. The J segment lost 2 bases and the V segment lost 8 bases, leaving 2 bases of the junction unmatched. CDR1 and CDR2 (germline): SGHRS, YFSETQ. In nucleotides, the CDR3 is TGCGCCAGGAAGCGGGGGGCTGGGGCCAACGTCCTGACTTTC. Translating gives CARKRGAGANVLTF.

There are many counts of this clonotype. This chain uses TRBV28 with TRBJ1-1; D call uncertain. Trimming took off 3 bases at V and 6 bases at J, with 17 bases between the two ends. The CDR3 has 15 amino acids. Germline CDR1 MDHEN, CDR2 SYDVKM. CDR3 in DNA: TGTGCCAGCAGTTTTACTCCGCGGCGTAACGCTGAAGCTTTCTTT. It encodes CASSFTPRRNAEAFF.

This clonotype came up many times. The V call is TRBV20-1, the J call TRBJ1-6; D gene ambiguous. The CDR3 loop spans 16 amino acids. The germline gives CDR1 DFQATT, CDR2 SNEGSKA (reference sequence). V was pared by 1 base and J by 0 bases, with 10 bases between. The CDR3 protein is CSARVRVGSYNSPLHF. Written as DNA, the CDR3 is TGCAGTGCTAGAGTAAGGGTGGGCTCCTATAATTCACCCCTCCACTTT.

This clonotype came up many times. The chain uses TRBV7-3 and TRBJ2-2, with a tentative D call TRBD1 (7 bases). This CDR3 comprises 15 residues. Trimming left V 3 bases short and J 4 bases short, with 12 bases between. Germline lookup yields CDR1 SGHTA and CDR2 FQGTGA. DNA for the CDR3: TGTGCCAGCAGCTTTCAGGGGGGCGGCACCGGGGAGCTGTTTTTT. This encodes CASSFQGGGTGELFF.

This clonotype was counted many times. V and J are TRBV3-1 and TRBJ2-5, with D uncertain. Germline V gene lookup returns CDR1 LGHDT and CDR2 YNNKEL (reference sequence). V was pared by 0 bases and J by 5 bases, with 10 bases between. The CDR3 totals 14 residues. CDR3 bases: TGTGCCAGCAGCCAAGATCTGTTCTCGGAGACCCAGTACTTC. This gives the protein CASSQDLFSETQYF.

At least ten counts were recorded for this clonotype. CDR3 residues: CSVRGQVSTDTQYF. DNA of the CDR3: TGCAGCGTGAGAGGACAGGTTAGCACAGATACGCAGTATTTT. The V gene is TRBV29-1, the J gene TRBJ2-3; 7 bases line up with TRBD1. V gave up 6 bases and J gave up 0 bases; unmatched junction bases: 6. Germline CDR1 SQVTM, CDR2 ANQGSEA. The CDR3 consists of 14 residues.

This clonotype appeared a few times. V and J are TRBV6-1 and TRBJ1-1, with a weak D call TRBD1 (6 bases). There are 15 residues in the CDR3. From germline, CDR1 is MNHNS and CDR2 SASEGT. Trimming took 7 bases from V and 1 from J, leaving 16 bases between them. Here the CDR3 DNA reads TGTGCCAGCATCCAGACGGGGGCGGGGAACACTGAAGCTTTCTTT. Protein product: CASIQTGAGNTEAFF.

This clonotype was seen many times. The rearrangement uses TRBV10-3 and TRBJ2-1; a possible D gene is TRBD1 (5 bases). The CDR3 extends over 14 amino acids. V was pared by 5 bases and J by 6 bases, with 14 bases between. Germline V lookup: CDR1 ENHRY, CDR2 SYGVKD. The CDR3 sequence is CAISKEGAGNEQFF. CDR3 in DNA: TGTGCCATCAGTAAGGAAGGGGCAGGCAATGAGCAGTTCTTC.

This clonotype was observed at least ten times. The chain has TRBV12-3 or TRBV12-4 and TRBJ2-1; no firm D call. The CDR3 contains 15 residues. Trimming removed 6 bases at V and 4 bases at J, with 16 bases between. Written as DNA, the CDR3 is TGTGCCAGCAGCCCACAGATGATCTCATACAATGAGCAGTTCTTC. It encodes CASSPQMISYNEQFF.

This clonotype has only one observation. The chain combines TRBV7-9 with TRBJ1-1; the D gene is possibly TRBD1 (5 bases). The CDR3 covers 14 residues. The V and J ends lost 1 base and 4 bases respectively, with 10 bases between them. Germline V CDR1 and CDR2: SEHNR, FQNEAQ (reference sequence). CDR3 amino acids: CASSLVRAFTEAFF. The CDR3 DNA is TGTGCCAGCAGCTTAGTCAGGGCCTTCACTGAAGCTTTCTTT.

This clonotype was found many times. J is TRBJ2-5 and V is TRBV7-8, with 8 bases identical to TRBD2. V dropped 5 bases and J dropped 6; count of bases not matched to a gene: 8. Germline values: CDR1 SGHVS, CDR2 FQNEAQ. CDR3 length: 14 residues. The CDR3, as DNA: TGTGCCAGCAGCCCCCGGGGGGGTCTACAGACCCAGTACTTC. It encodes CASSPRGGLQTQYF. Together with reference TRBV7-8 and TRBJ2-5, the CDR3 gives the full variable domain: GAGVSQSPRYKVAKRGQDVALRCDPISGHVSLFWYQQALGQGPEFLTYFQNEAQLDKSGLPSDRFFAERPEGSVSTLKIQRTQQEDSAVYLCASSPRGGLQTQYFGPGTRLLVL.

This clonotype was seen more than once but under ten times. The chain has TRBV20-1 and TRBJ1-2; D ambiguous. The CDR3 has 14 residues. Trimming pared 5 bases from V and 1 base from J, leaving 14 bases between. The germline V gene encodes CDR1 DFQATT and CDR2 SNEGSKA (reference sequence). The chain's CDR3 is CSARREGSNYGYTF. The CDR3 DNA reads TGCAGTGCTCGCAGAGAGGGAAGTAACTATGGCTACACCTTC.

This clonotype was observed at least ten times. The genes are TRBV6-1 and TRBJ1-5, with TRBD1 identical over 7 bases. The germline V gene encodes CDR1 MNHNS and CDR2 SASEGT. The CDR3 consists of 22 residues. V gave up 1 base and J gave up 0 bases; unmatched junction bases: 21. CDR3 protein: CASSEDKRRDSRFPFSNQPQHF. The CDR3 DNA reads as TGTGCCAGCAGTGAAGATAAGAGACGGGACAGTCGATTTCCCTTTAGCAATCAGCCCCAGCATTTT.

This clonotype has ten or more counts. V is TRBV7-9 and J is TRBJ2-7, with D unresolved. The CDR3 has 15 amino acids. The V end lost 5 bases, the J end lost 4 bases, and 18 bases lay between the germline ends. The V gene's germline CDR1 is SEHNR and CDR2 FQNEAQ (reference sequence). This CDR3 reads CASSRPVRPSYEQYF. Here the CDR3 DNA reads TGTGCCAGCAGCCGCCCGGTCAGACCCTCTTACGAGCAGTACTTC.

This clonotype was counted only a few times. V gene TRBV6-4 combines with J gene TRBJ2-5; TRBD2 aligns across 8 bases. The CDR3 runs to 14 residues. V shed 9 bases and J 2 bases; nucleotides not matched to a gene: 8. CDR1 is MRHNA and CDR2 is SNTAGT in the germline V gene. This CDR3 reads CASRAGARQETQYF. The DNA of the CDR3 is TGTGCCAGTCGAGCGGGGGCCCGGCAAGAGACCCAGTACTTC.

This clonotype has just one count. It may be a read error: a sequence one base away is much more abundant. The V call is TRBV3-1, the J call TRBJ2-1; 13 bases agree with TRBD2. This CDR3 spans 16 amino acids. Germline V lookup: CDR1 LGHDT, CDR2 YNNKEL (reference sequence). CDR3 nucleotide sequence: TGTGCCAGCAGAGCCCCTGGACTAGCGGGGGTTAATGGGCAGTTCTTC. Its translation is CASRAPGLAGVNGQFF.

This clonotype was seen at least ten times. The chain uses TRBV11-2 and TRBJ2-5; perhaps D is TRBD1 or TRBD2 (5 bases each). Deletions cut 3 bases from V and 5 bases from J, with 16 bases between. Germline V CDR1 and CDR2: SGHAT, FQNNGV. This CDR3 spans 15 amino acids. The CDR3 sequence: CASSLWGPREETQYF. The CDR3 nucleotides read TGTGCCAGCAGCTTGTGGGGACCCCGTGAGGAGACCCAGTACTTC.

This clonotype was recorded at least ten times. The chain uses TRBV6-1 and TRBJ1-1, with 7 bases aligning to TRBD1. V shed 8 bases and J 3 bases; nucleotides not matched to a gene: 27. The CDR3 has 20 amino acids. Germline assignment: CDR1 MNHNS and CDR2 SASEGT. The CDR3 DNA follows: TGTGCCAGCCCCTTCGAGGGGACAGAACCTACTCCATCATCTCACACTGAAGCTTTCTTT. Protein sequence: CASPFEGTEPTPSSHTEAFF.

This clonotype was observed a few times. Germline and junction disagree at one end, which may indicate a read error. V and J are TRBV5-1 and TRBJ2-2, with D possibly being TRBD2 (5 bases). Germline values: CDR1 SGHRS, CDR2 YFSETQ. CDR3 length: 14 amino acids. CDR3 sequence: CASSLRVEGGELFF. CDR3 coding DNA: TGTGCCAGCAGCTTGAGGGTAGAAGGCGGGGAGCTGTTTTTT.

This clonotype was seen a few times. The V and J genes are TRBV5-5 and TRBJ2-1, with 7 bases lining up with TRBD1. CDR1 and CDR2 from the germline V gene are SGHKS and YYEKEE (reference sequence). The CDR3 runs 13 residues. The V segment lost 6 bases and the J segment 9 bases; nucleotides outside the gene matches: 9. CDR3 in amino acids: CASTLLQGTEQFF. The CDR3 region has the DNA TGTGCCAGCACCCTCCTACAGGGGACTGAGCAGTTCTTC.